These 23 T cell receptor beta chains were all obtained from the same sample, sequenced in a study of blood T cell repertoires in COVID-19. This table comes from immunoSEQ multiplex PCR, and its TCRdb copy is limited to in-frame clones, with some not included. The sample holds 95,000 to 100,000 clones; 85% are singletons and the top ten take 1.5% to 2%. Specimen: peripheral blood. These TCRs come from a woman aged 70-85 years with active or convalescent COVID-19.

The chain links TRBV7-2 to TRBJ2-3; TRBD2 matches at 12 bases. There are 17 residues in the CDR3. Germline CDR1 SGHTA, CDR2 FQGNSA. J gave up 5 bases and V 5 bases, and 11 bases lay outside the gene matches. The CDR3: CASSMGLAGGFVDTQYF. CDR3 bases: TGTGCCAGCAGCATGGGGCTAGCGGGGGGGTTCGTAGATACGCAGTATTTT.

The J gene is TRBJ1-2, the V gene TRBV6-5; 7 positions match TRBD1. CDR3 length: 12 amino acids. CDR1 MNHEY and CDR2 SVGAGI come from the germline V gene. Unmatched junction bases numbered 3, after V lost 9 bases and J lost 2 bases. The CDR3 DNA reads TGTGCCAGTATGACAGGGAACTATGGCTACACCTTC. Translating gives CASMTGNYGYTF.

In this sample, this clone turned up a few times. The chain couples TRBV28 to TRBJ2-7; 12 positions agree with TRBD2. This CDR3 region has 13 residues. Per germline, CDR1 MDHEN and CDR2 SYDVKM. The J segment lost 5 bases and the V segment lost 8 bases, leaving 4 bases of the junction unmatched. In DNA, the CDR3 is TGTGCCAGCCAGACTAGCGGGAGTAACGAGCAGTACTTC. As protein: CASQTSGSNEQYF.

This clone was found a few times. The chain employs TRBV5-6 and TRBJ1-1; tentatively, D is TRBD1 (5 bases). The CDR3 runs 13 residues. V gave up 5 bases and J gave up 3 bases, with 11 bases separating them. Germline V gene lookup returns CDR1 SGHDT and CDR2 YYEEEE. The CDR3 region has the DNA TGTGCCAGCAGACCCGACAGCCACACTGAAGCTTTCTTT. Its translation is CASRPDSHTEAFF.

This chain joins TRBV7-2 and TRBJ2-1; a possible D gene is TRBD2 (5 bases). This CDR3 comprises 13 residues. V dropped 2 bases and J dropped 9 bases, with 11 bases sitting between them. Germline CDR1 reads SGHTA; CDR2 reads FQGNSA. CDR3 bases: TGTGCCAGCAGCTTATCAGAGGGCATTGAGCAGTTCTTC. Translated: CASSLSEGIEQFF. The full variable domain, its missing parts supplied by reference TRBV7-2 and TRBJ2-1, is GAGVSQSPSNKVTEKGKDVELRCDPISGHTALYWYRQSLGQGLEFLIYFQGNSAPDKSGLPSDRFSAERTGGSVSTLTIQRTQQEDSAVYLCASSLSEGIEQFFGPGTRLTVL.

This chain links TRBV5-7 with TRBJ1-3, with D hard to call. TRBV5-7 falls under the ORF class, with uncertain function. The CDR3 sequence is 17 residues long. Trimming left V 0 bases short and J 0 bases short, with 13 bases between. The CDR3 coding sequence is TGTGCCAGCAGCTTGGGGCAACCGGACTGCTCTGGAAACACCATATATTTT. Its protein is CASSLGQPDCSGNTIYF.

The chain employs TRBV28 and TRBJ1-1; 12 bases fit TRBD1. The V gene end was trimmed by 6 bases and the J gene end by 7 bases; junction bases not matched to a gene: 9. CDR1 is MDHEN, CDR2 SYDVKM, per germline. The CDR3 spans 15 residues. The CDR3 region has the DNA TGTGCCAGCAGGGCCGGGACAGGGGGCTCCTATGAAGCTTTCTTT. Amino acid sequence: CASRAGTGGSYEAFF.

This chain connects TRBV5-5 to TRBJ1-6; D remains unclear. Germline V gives CDR1 SGHKS, CDR2 YYEKEE (reference sequence). The V gene lost 1 base and the J gene lost 8 bases, with 7 bases spanning the gap. CDR3 size: 13 residues. The CDR3 DNA follows: TGTGCCAGCAGCTTGTTACGGGATTCACCCCTCCACTTT. Amino acid sequence: CASSLLRDSPLHF.

The V call is TRBV28, the J call TRBJ2-7; 10 nucleotides align to TRBD2. Germline CDR1 MDHEN, CDR2 SYDVKM. The CDR3 is 16 amino acids. Germline trimming cut 4 bases from V and 2 bases from J; bases unmatched to any gene: 8. CDR3 residues: CASSWAGTSVTYEQYF. As DNA, the CDR3 is TGTGCCAGCAGTTGGGCAGGGACTAGCGTTACCTACGAGCAGTACTTC.

The chain uses TRBV4-3 and TRBJ1-5; no firm D call. V shed 0 bases and J shed 0 bases, with 6 bases lying between them. There are 15 residues in the CDR3. The germline V gene has CDR1 LGHNA and CDR2 YSLEER. The CDR3 coding sequence is TGCGCCAGCAGCCAAGACTCCGGTAGCAATCAGCCCCAGCATTTT. Amino acids: CASSQDSGSNQPQHF.

This chain uses TRBV5-4 with TRBJ2-2; TRBD2 agrees at 7 bases. Unmatched junction bases numbered 6, after V lost 0 bases and J lost 4 bases. Germline V gives CDR1 SGHNT, CDR2 YYREEE (reference sequence). This CDR3 is 16 amino acids long. The CDR3 DNA sequence: TGTGCCAGCAGCTTGGGGACTAGTCGTAGCACCGGGGAGCTGTTTTTT. This codes for CASSLGTSRSTGELFF.

The chain recombines TRBV11-3 with TRBJ2-1; tentatively, D is TRBD1 (5 bases). The CDR3 runs to 17 residues. CDR1 is SGHNT and CDR2 is YENEEA in the germline V gene. V was trimmed by 0 bases and J by 10 bases, leaving 22 bases between them. The CDR3 sequence is CASSLDRVPDKVAEQFF. CDR3 nucleotides: TGTGCCAGCAGCTTAGATCGGGTACCGGACAAGGTGGCGGAGCAGTTCTTC.

The chain recombines TRBV15 with TRBJ2-1, with D tentatively TRBD2 (5 bases). With 4 bases removed from V and 5 bases from J, the gap between germline ends came to 18 bases. The CDR3 is made up of 16 amino acids. The V gene's germline CDR1 is LNHNV and CDR2 YYDKDF (reference sequence). DNA for the CDR3: TGTGCCACCAGCAAGGCATCGGGAAGACGGGACAATGAGCAGTTCTTC. Residues: CATSKASGRRDNEQFF.

The rearrangement uses TRBV11-2 and TRBJ1-1; unclear D gene. The V gene lost 3 bases and the J gene lost 4 bases, with 12 bases spanning the gap. This CDR3 contains 14 residues. Germline CDR1 and CDR2: SGHAT and FQNNGV. The CDR3 DNA sequence: TGTGCCAGCAGCTTTTGGACTGCGAGCACTGAAGCTTTCTTT. Its translation is CASSFWTASTEAFF.

The genes are TRBV5-6 and TRBJ2-2, with 9 positions matching TRBD1. V shed 0 bases and J 5 bases; nucleotides not matched to a gene: 2. The CDR3 spans 15 residues. CDR1 SGHDT and CDR2 YYEEEE come from the germline V gene. CDR3 amino acids: CASSLDRGRTGELFF. CDR3 sequence (DNA): TGTGCCAGCAGCTTGGACAGGGGGCGAACCGGGGAGCTGTTTTTT.

The V and J genes are TRBV11-2 and TRBJ2-5, with 7 bases that match TRBD1. Per the germline V gene, CDR1 is SGHAT and CDR2 is FQNNGV. This CDR3 is built from 15 residues. With 1 base clipped from V and 4 bases from J, the junction kept 6 bases outside the gene matches. CDR3 in amino acids: CASSLGTGEVETQYF. DNA for the CDR3: TGTGCCAGCAGCTTAGGGACAGGAGAAGTAGAGACCCAGTACTTC.

V usage is TRBV21-1 and J usage is TRBJ2-7; the table's D gene call, TRBD2, was not cross checked with the DNA. TRBV21-1 is a pseudogene. The CDR3 loop spans 16 amino acids. CDR3 loop: CASSKALGLAVYEQYF. CDR3 DNA: TGTGCCAGCAGCAAAGCGCTTGGACTAGCTGTCTACGAGCAGTACTTC.

This chain links TRBV7-9 with TRBJ2-4; D may be TRBD2 (6 bases). Germline CDR1 reads SEHNR; CDR2 reads FQNEAQ (reference sequence). The V end lost 1 base, the J end lost 8 bases, and 15 bases lay between the germline ends. CDR3 length: 15 residues. The CDR3 DNA is TGTGCCAGCAGCTTAGAGGGAGTAGGAGGGTACATTCAGTACTTC. The encoded protein is CASSLEGVGGYIQYF.

This CDR3 is CASSRLDLSYEQYF. The CDR3 nucleotides are TGTGCCAGCAGCCGACTAGATCTATCCTACGAGCAGTACTTC. The chain combines TRBV7-8 with TRBJ2-7, with D possibly matching TRBD2 (6 bases). Per the germline V gene, CDR1 is SGHVS and CDR2 is FQNEAQ. CDR3 length equals 14 residues. The V and J ends lost 5 bases and 1 base respectively, with 12 bases between them. Full variable domain (missing parts from reference TRBV7-8 and TRBJ2-7): GAGVSQSPRYKVAKRGQDVALRCDPISGHVSLFWYQQALGQGPEFLTYFQNEAQLDKSGLPSDRFFAERPEGSVSTLKIQRTQQEDSAVYLCASSRLDLSYEQYFGPGTRLTVT.

The chain recombines TRBV28 with TRBJ2-5, with 7 bases aligning to TRBD1. The CDR3 is made up of 15 amino acids. The V segment lost 6 bases and the J segment 1 base; nucleotides outside the gene matches: 8. CDR1 and CDR2 from the germline V gene are MDHEN and SYDVKM. The CDR3 DNA is TGTGCCAGCAGCTCTCCCGGGACAGCCCAAGAGACCCAGTACTTC. Translation gives CASSSPGTAQETQYF.

This clone showed up just a few times. This chain uses TRBV19 with TRBJ2-1; 9 nucleotides line up with TRBD2. The CDR3 spans 16 residues. The J segment lost 1 base and the V segment lost 3 bases, leaving 4 bases of the junction unmatched. Germline assignment: CDR1 LNHDA and CDR2 SQIVND (reference sequence). In DNA, the CDR3 is TGTGCCAGTAGTATTACAGCGGGAGGTTCCTACAATGAGCAGTTCTTC. Its protein product is CASSITAGGSYNEQFF.

The V gene is TRBV2, the J gene TRBJ2-5; 16 bases align to TRBD2. CDR3 length: 17 amino acids. Germline CDR1 is SNHLY and CDR2 is FYNNEI. V shed 5 bases, J shed 1 base, and the junction held 4 bases outside the gene matches. CDR3 nucleotide sequence: TGTGCCAGCAGTCTGGGACTAGCGGGAGGGAGCCAAGAGACCCAGTACTTC. Translating gives CASSLGLAGGSQETQYF.

V is TRBV7-9 and J is TRBJ1-3, with 10 bases fitting TRBD1. The J segment lost 4 bases and the V segment lost 4 bases, leaving 7 bases of the junction unmatched. CDR3 length equals 16 residues. CDR1 is SEHNR and CDR2 is FQNEAQ in the germline V gene (reference sequence). In DNA, the CDR3 is TGTGCCAGCAGCTGGGGGACAGGGGTAACGGGAAACACCATATATTTT. This sequence encodes CASSWGTGVTGNTIYF.